This T cell receptor beta chain was identified in a study of T cell responses to AZD1222 COVID-19 vaccine. General observations from the study: Recipients of AZD1222 seropositive at baseline numbered only 5 to 7. Donors were chiefly white British, with a greater number of females, and clonal diversity was perhaps underestimated. A reported finding is that nearly half of spike-specific TCRs target unmutated variant regions.

A word on this clone: Its antigen is unknown.

Here immunoSEQ multiplex PCR was the method, and the copy in TCRdb shows in-frame clones only, minus some. Among about 130,000 clones listed, approximately 88% were seen once. This specimen was peripheral blood, taken on day 0 of AZD1222 vaccination. This clonotype originated in an adult in good health.

For the CDR3, the DNA is TGTGCCAGTAGTCCTAGGACAGGGGGGCACATTCAGTACTTC. It specifies CASSPRTGGHIQYF. V gene TRBV19 combines with J gene TRBJ2-4; TRBD1 agrees at 10 bases. V was pared by 5 bases and J by 8 bases, with 6 bases of the junction left unmatched. The CDR3 contains 14 residues. CDR1 and CDR2 (germline): LNHDA, SQIVND (reference sequence). Using reference TRBV19 and TRBJ2-4 for the parts outside the CDR3, the full variable domain is DGGITQSPKYLFRKEGQNVTLSCEQNLNHDAMYWYRQDPGQGLRLIYYSQIVNDFQKGDIAEGYSVSREKKESFPLTVTSAQKNPTAFYLCASSPRTGGHIQYFGAGTRLSVL.